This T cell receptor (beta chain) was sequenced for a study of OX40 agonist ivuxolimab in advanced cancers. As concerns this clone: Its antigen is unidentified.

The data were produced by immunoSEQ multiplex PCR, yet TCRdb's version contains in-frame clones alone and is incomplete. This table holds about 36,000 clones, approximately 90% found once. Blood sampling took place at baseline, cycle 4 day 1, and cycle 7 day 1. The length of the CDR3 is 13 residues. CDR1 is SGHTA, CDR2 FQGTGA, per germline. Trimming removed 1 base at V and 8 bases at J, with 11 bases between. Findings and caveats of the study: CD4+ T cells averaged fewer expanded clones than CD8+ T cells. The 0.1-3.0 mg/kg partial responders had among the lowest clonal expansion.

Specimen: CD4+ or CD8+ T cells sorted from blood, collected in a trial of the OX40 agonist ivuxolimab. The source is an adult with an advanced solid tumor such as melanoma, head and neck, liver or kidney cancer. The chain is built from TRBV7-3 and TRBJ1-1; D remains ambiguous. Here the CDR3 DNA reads TGTGCCAGCAGCTTAAAGGCGGGCTGGGAAGCTTTCTTT. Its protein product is CASSLKAGWEAFF.